The clone carrying this T cell receptor beta chain showed up just once. Its antigen is unknown. Use of 60 Vbeta and 13 Jbeta primers characterized the PCR. Using immunoSEQ multiplex PCR, the repertoire was profiled, and TCRdb retains in-frame clones only, with some absent. The repertoire includes 75,000 to 100,000 clones, over 75% of them detected once, and 3.4% sits in the top ten. The sample belongs to a study of cytomegalovirus exposure and HLA in healthy donors. Overall study findings and caveats: It was likely that a cluster of highly shared sequence variants was a sequencing artifact. In an earlier analysis, about 87% or about 30%: the productive usage of most TCR beta V segments. Cytomegalovirus-associated status was assigned to about 160 TCR beta chains.

CDR3 size: 15 residues. J gave up 5 bases and V 4 bases, and 10 bases lay outside the gene matches. In germline, CDR1 is SGHRS, CDR2 YFSETQ. The sample was PBMCs. The J gene is TRBJ2-3, the V gene TRBV5-1; TRBD2 agrees at 7 bases. This clonotype originated in a man in his forties in good health and CMV-seronegative. CDR3 DNA sequence: TGCGCCAGCAGCCAACTGGGGGGGTTAGGAGATACGCAGTATTTT. Protein sequence: CASSQLGGLGDTQYF.